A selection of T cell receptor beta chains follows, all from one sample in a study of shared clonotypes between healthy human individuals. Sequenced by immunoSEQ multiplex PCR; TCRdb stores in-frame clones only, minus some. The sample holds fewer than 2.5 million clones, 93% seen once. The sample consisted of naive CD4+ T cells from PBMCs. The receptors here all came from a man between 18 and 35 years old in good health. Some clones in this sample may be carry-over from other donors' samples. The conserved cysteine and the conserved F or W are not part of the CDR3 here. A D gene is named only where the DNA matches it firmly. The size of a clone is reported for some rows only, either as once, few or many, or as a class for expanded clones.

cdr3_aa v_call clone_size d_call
ASFGQGYGYT TRBV6-5 NA NA
ASSESLHLDYQPQH TRBV6-1 few NA
ATSRAGSNSNQPQH TRBV15 few NA
ASTMGITEAF TRBV2 NA NA
ASRGPFWTGELF TRBV19 NA NA
AWRWDRSSYEQY TRBV30 once NA
ARSFRDRDHSTGELF TRBV5-3 NA TRBD1
ASSAGDIVNEKLF TRBV2 NA NA
ASSPSARDSPLH TRBV18 NA NA
ASRRQGMNTEAF TRBV4-2 NA TRBD1
ASSLWLMARGDEQY TRBV5-1 NA NA
ASSAQAGGSEKLF TRBV5-1 NA NA
ASSLASPSNEQY TRBV5-1 NA NA
ASSTAAGGSTQY TRBV19 NA NA
ASSESRTHEKLF TRBV25-1 once NA
SVGWFLAGGRGTDTQY TRBV29-1 NA TRBD2
AWSVNRNQPQH TRBV30 NA NA
ASLPGTGYNEQF TRBV6-1 once TRBD1
ASSPRGSGANVLT TRBV11-2 NA NA
ASSQDLKLGGNEQF TRBV4-3 NA NA
ASGYSGRATDTQY TRBV12-5 NA TRBD2
ASSGSAASYGYT TRBV2 NA NA
ASSNLAGVDNEQF TRBV7-3 NA TRBD2
ASSKGHGQIYEQY TRBV27 once NA
ASSLGESNEKLF TRBV2 NA NA
ASSVQGSQPQH TRBV19 few TRBD1
ASSSMRLGSTDTQY TRBV5-4 NA NA
ASSPRRQGGHGYT TRBV9 NA TRBD1
ASSLGLDRNTEAF TRBV7-9 NA NA
ASSSPRAVGNQPQH TRBV28 NA NA
ASSLVHGGYT TRBV7-2 NA NA
AWSVFLGGGEDTEAF TRBV30 NA TRBD1
ASSAYVGSHEQY TRBV9 NA NA
ASRRTSGSTDTQY TRBV10-2 NA TRBD2
ASSLRSGRLADTQY TRBV7-3 NA TRBD2
ASSRTTYEQY TRBV11-2 NA NA
ASSLEVRGLAEAF TRBV7-8 NA NA
ASSLTFRETQY TRBV7-3 NA NA
ASSVDRVGNTEAF TRBV25-1 NA TRBD1
SARTLYKDYNEQF TRBV29-1 NA NA